A single sample is the source of the 32 T cell receptor beta chains below, sequenced in a study of T cells in women clearing cervical HPV infection. TCRdb's table, derived via immunoSEQ multiplex PCR, lists solely in-frame clones and lacks some. The sample includes roughly 40,000 clones. Material for sequencing was blood buffy coat. The receptors stem from a woman between 18 and 70 years old with a cervical HPV16 infection that either progressed to CIN3+ or cleared (not recorded which).

Of note for this clone: The DNA ends 3 residues before the CDR3 does, and the rest of the CDR3 is filled in from the germline J gene. The chain is built from TRBV30 and TRBJ2-3; 11 nucleotides match TRBD2. Germline values: CDR1 GTSNPN, CDR2 SVGIG (reference sequence). The CDR3 runs 12 residues. The CDR3 bases that were read are TGTGCCTGGAGTAGGACTAGCGGGCCG. Translating it yields CAWSRTSGP. The entire CDR3 protein reads CAWSRTSGPQYF.

As to this clone: Its ends do not fully match the called genes, so a read error is possible. Read data end 3 residues before the CDR3 end; the end is taken from the germline J gene. V gene TRBV4-2 combines with J gene TRBJ2-5, with 13 bases that match TRBD2. The CDR3 is 16 residues long. Germline V gene data show CDR1 as LGHNA and CDR2 as YNFKEQ. This CDR3 reads CASSQGTSGNGDTQYF. The sequenced part of the CDR3 DNA is TGCGCCAGCAGCCAGGGGACTAGCGGGAACGGAGATACC.

Concerning this clone itself: The CDR3 goes on 3 residues after the read ends, and that part is filled in from the germline J gene. The chain links TRBV20-1 to TRBJ2-1; 10 nucleotides align to TRBD2. The germline V gene encodes CDR1 DFQATT and CDR2 SNEGSKA (reference sequence). Trimming cost V 3 bases and J 4 bases; bases outside gene matches: 9. This CDR3 has 16 amino acids. The part of the CDR3 DNA that was read is TGCAGTGCTAGGGAGCTAGCGGGAGTCGGTTACAATGAG. Residues: CSARELAGVGYNE. The CDR3 as a whole reads CSARELAGVGYNEQFF.

Concerning this clone: Read sequence stops 3 residues before the CDR3 end, and the germline J gene provides the missing end. This sequence joins TRBV7-2 and TRBJ2-4; D is perhaps TRBD1 or TRBD2 (5 bases each). The CDR3 runs 13 residues. Germline V CDR1 and CDR2: SGHTA, FQGNSA. The CDR3 region is CASSFSGSDGQYF. Partial CDR3 DNA: TGTGCCAGCAGCTTTTCAGGGAGCGATGGT.

As regards this clone: The sequence runs out 3 residues before the end of the CDR3; the remainder is reconstructed from the germline J gene. This chain connects TRBV5-4 to TRBJ2-5; 8 bases map to TRBD1. V trimming: 2 bases; J trimming: 5 bases; junction bases outside the gene matches: 8. Germline CDR1 reads SGHNT; CDR2 reads YYREEE (reference sequence). The CDR3 is made up of 15 amino acids. CDR3 DNA, as far as it was read: TGTGCCAGCAGCTTCGCAGGGGGCCGGAGGGAGACC. It specifies CASSFAGGRRET. The CDR3 in full is CASSFAGGRRETQYF.

Concerning this clone itself: The observed sequence ends 3 residues before the CDR3 terminus, with the missing tail filled in from the germline J gene. V usage is TRBV20-1 and J usage is TRBJ2-5, with D perhaps matching TRBD1 (6 bases). Trimming removed 0 bases at V and 5 bases at J, with 7 bases between. Germline V gene data show CDR1 as DFQATT and CDR2 as SNEGSKA (reference sequence). The CDR3 sequence is 12 residues long. CDR3 loop: CSARDQGETQYF. The covered CDR3 bases are TGCAGTGCTAGAGATCAGGGGGAGACC.

The CDR3 DNA, read in part, is TGTGCCAGCAGTGACAGAGGTCTGAGCTCCTACGAG. It is translated as CASSDRGLSSYE. The full CDR3 reads CASSDRGLSSYEQYF. V is TRBV6-4 and J is TRBJ2-7; no clear D. The DNA ends 3 residues before the CDR3 does, and the rest of the CDR3 is filled in from the germline J gene. Germline V lookup: CDR1 MRHNA, CDR2 SNTAGT. V was cut by 2 bases and J by 0 bases, with 11 bases left in between. This CDR3 has 15 residues.

In regard to this clone: The read gets to within 3 residues of the CDR3 end, and the germline J gene fills in the rest. J is TRBJ1-2 and V is TRBV19; no reliable D call. The CDR3 consists of 14 residues. CDR1 is LNHDA, CDR2 SQIVND, per germline (reference sequence). The CDR3 region is CASSYSSGRDTYTF. The part of the CDR3 DNA that was read is TGTGCCAGTAGTTACTCTAGCGGGAGGGATACC.

Of note for this clone: The CDR3 end is not reached by the read, which stops 3 residues before it; the germline J gene fills it in. The gene calls are TRBV30 and TRBJ1-2, with 8 bases lining up with TRBD1. The CDR3 totals 18 residues. Germline trimming cut 3 bases from V and 5 bases from J; bases unmatched to any gene: 20. Germline CDR1 GTSNPN, CDR2 SVGIG (reference sequence). This CDR3 is CAWRIVPGQGTKGYGYTF. The sequenced part of the CDR3 DNA is TGTGCCTGGAGAATCGTCCCCGGACAGGGAACTAAGGGGTATGGC.

As for this clone: The read stops 3 residues short of the end of the CDR3; the missing end is completed from the germline J gene. V is TRBV10-3 and J is TRBJ1-4; 9 positions match TRBD1. Looked up from germline, CDR1 is ENHRY and CDR2 is SYGVKD. The CDR3 runs 20 residues. Incomplete CDR3 DNA: TGTGCCATCAGTGAGAACCCGGGACAGGGTAAAACCTCTGGGGCCAACGTA. This sequence encodes CAISENPGQGKTSGANV. The whole CDR3 is CAISENPGQGKTSGANVLFF.

A note on this clone: The CDR3 goes on 3 residues after the read ends, and that part is filled in from the germline J gene. The rearrangement links TRBV20-1 to TRBJ2-7; the match to TRBD2 covers 10 bases. This CDR3 is 14 amino acids long. After removal of 6 bases from V and 6 bases from J, the junction contained 11 bases not matched to a gene. Germline V lookup: CDR1 DFQATT, CDR2 SNEGSKA (reference sequence). The CDR3 sequence is CSATGTSARGEQYF. CDR3 DNA (partial): TGCAGTGCAACCGGGACTAGCGCCAGGGGCGAG.

CDR3 bases read: TGTGCCTGGAGTGGGATAGGGGGCGCCTACGAC. The encoded protein is CAWSGIGGAYD. In full, the CDR3 reads CAWSGIGGAYDYTF. The chain combines TRBV30 with TRBJ1-2; TRBD1 matches at 7 bases. From the germline J gene comes the end of the CDR3, since the read stops 3 residues before it. CDR1 is GTSNPN, CDR2 SVGIG, per germline (reference sequence). The CDR3 contains 14 residues.

A word on this clone: With the read ending 3 residues before the CDR3 end, the germline J gene is used to fill in that end. The chain is built from TRBV4-1 and TRBJ2-1; 7 positions match TRBD2. Germline trimming cut 1 base from V and 4 bases from J; bases unmatched to any gene: 10. CDR3 length equals 17 residues. Per the germline V gene, CDR1 is MGHRA and CDR2 is YSYEKL. CDR3 sequence: CASSQAAGVLSYNEQFF. The sequenced CDR3 bases are TGCGCCAGCAGCCAAGCGGCGGGAGTGCTGAGTTACAATGAG.

As for this clone: The read ends 3 residues shy of where the CDR3 ends; the end is completed using the germline J gene. The V gene is TRBV20-1, the J gene TRBJ2-3; 8 nucleotides agree with TRBD2. In germline, CDR1 is DFQATT, CDR2 SNEGSKA (reference sequence). The CDR3 runs to 13 residues. The junction had 7 bases not matched to a gene; V was cut back by 6 bases and J by 5 bases. The sequenced CDR3 bases are TGCAGTGCAGGCGGCCTAGCGGGAGATACG. This encodes CSAGGLAGDT. From start to end, the CDR3 is CSAGGLAGDTQYF.

As regards this clone: The read ends 3 residues before the CDR3 terminus; that terminus is restored from the germline J gene. The chain couples TRBV29-1 to TRBJ2-3; 9 bases fit TRBD1. The V gene's germline CDR1 is SQVTM and CDR2 ANQGSEA. The CDR3 is 14 amino acids. This CDR3 is CSVGDRALRETQYF. The covered CDR3 bases are TGCAGCGTGGGGGACAGGGCTTTAAGGGAGACG.

With regard to this clone: The DNA ends 3 residues before the CDR3 does, and the rest of the CDR3 is filled in from the germline J gene. The chain uses TRBV14 and TRBJ1-6; a possible D gene is TRBD1 (6 bases). CDR1 and CDR2 (germline): SGHDN, FVKESK. The CDR3 loop spans 16 amino acids. V lost 8 bases and J lost 3, with 17 bases in between. The DNA read from the CDR3 is TGTGCCAGCCGGAGAGGCACAGGGAGCTATAATTCACCC. Translating gives CASRRGTGSYNSP. The whole CDR3 protein reads CASRRGTGSYNSPLHF. Full variable domain (missing parts from reference TRBV14 and TRBJ1-6): EAGVTQFPSHSVIEKGQTVTLRCDPISGHDNLYWYRRVMGKEIKFLLHFVKESKQDESGMPNNRFLAERTGGTYSTLKVQPAELEDSGVYFCASRRGTGSYNSPLHFGNGTRLTVT.

With respect to this clone: The CDR3 end is not reached by the read, which stops 3 residues before it; the germline J gene fills it in. The chain combines TRBV13 with TRBJ2-7; TRBD2 matches 14 bases. The germline V gene has CDR1 PRHDT and CDR2 FYEKMQ (reference sequence). CDR3 length: 16 residues. Germline trimming cut 3 bases from V and 2 bases from J; bases unmatched to any gene: 3. The CDR3 protein is CASSLTSGRAPYEQYF. The covered CDR3 bases are TGTGCCAGCAGCTTGACTAGCGGGAGGGCCCCCTACGAG.

Concerning this clone: Coverage ceases 3 residues before the CDR3 finishes, and the germline J gene fills in the end. The rearrangement links TRBV19 to TRBJ2-7, with 9 bases matching TRBD2. This CDR3 has 15 amino acids. Germline CDR1 LNHDA, CDR2 SQIVND (reference sequence). The junction had 4 bases not matched to a gene; V was cut back by 2 bases and J by 2 bases. The sequenced CDR3 bases are TGTGCCAGTAGTATAATAGCGGGAGCCCCCTACGAG. Protein sequence: CASSIIAGAPYE. The full CDR3 sequence reads CASSIIAGAPYEQYF.

On this clone: The DNA ends 3 residues before the CDR3 does, and the rest of the CDR3 is filled in from the germline J gene. The gene calls are TRBV5-1 and TRBJ2-7; 8 nucleotides agree with TRBD1. Losses at the gene ends were 0 bases for V and 0 bases for J; bases not matched to a gene: 8. The CDR3 is 17 amino acids. Germline CDR1 is SGHRS and CDR2 is YFSETQ. Incomplete CDR3 DNA: TGCGCCAGCAGCTTGGATACAGGGACAGGACGCTCCTACGAG. Translating it yields CASSLDTGTGRSYE. From start to end, the CDR3 is CASSLDTGTGRSYEQYF.

Concerning this clone itself: The read terminates 3 residues ahead of where the CDR3 ends, so the germline J gene completes it. The chain has TRBV6-2 or TRBV6-3 and TRBJ1-1; 10 bases are shared with TRBD1. Germline CDR1 MNHEY, CDR2 SVGEGT. This CDR3 has 16 amino acids. The V segment lost 8 bases and the J segment 2 bases; nucleotides outside the gene matches: 11. CDR3 DNA, as far as it was read: TGTGCCAGCTCGAGACCGGGACAGGGGATAAACACTGAA. It translates to CASSRPGQGINTE. From start to end, the CDR3 is CASSRPGQGINTEAFF.

A remark on this clone: The CDR3 extends 3 residues past the end of the read, so its final part is completed from the germline J gene. V is TRBV7-8 and J is TRBJ2-2; TRBD2 matches at 9 bases. The CDR3 spans 15 residues. V shed 3 bases, J shed 5 bases, and the junction held 4 bases outside the gene matches. CDR1 is SGHVS, CDR2 FQNEAQ, per germline. The sequenced part of the CDR3 DNA is TGTGCCAGCAGCTTCGGGCTAGCGGGAACCGGGGAG. Translated: CASSFGLAGTGE. From start to end, the CDR3 is CASSFGLAGTGELFF.

Comment on this clone: The DNA ends 3 residues before the CDR3 does, and the rest of the CDR3 is filled in from the germline J gene. The chain links TRBV19 to TRBJ2-2; D remains ambiguous. Germline V gene lookup returns CDR1 LNHDA and CDR2 SQIVND (reference sequence). This CDR3 comprises 21 residues. V was trimmed by 4 bases and J by 4 bases, leaving 31 bases between them. The chain's CDR3 is CASSTLTKGRNSRRRTGELFF. The sequenced part of the CDR3 DNA is TGTGCCAGTAGTACCCTGACCAAGGGCAGGAACAGCCGACGACGCACCGGGGAG.

About this clone: The DNA ends 3 residues before the CDR3 does, and the rest of the CDR3 is filled in from the germline J gene. The rearrangement uses TRBV30 and TRBJ1-4; D is unclear. CDR3 length: 14 residues. V lost 1 base to trimming and J lost 10 bases, with 16 bases between them. Germline V lookup: CDR1 GTSNPN, CDR2 SVGIG (reference sequence). The CDR3 loop is CAWSDWPEESKLFF. CDR3 bases read: TGTGCCTGGAGTGATTGGCCTGAAGAGTCAAAA. Filled out from reference TRBV30 and TRBJ1-4, the complete variable domain reads SQTIHQWPATLVQPVGSPLSLECTVEGTSNPNLYWYRQAAGRGLQLLFYSVGIGQISSEVPQNLSASRPQDRQFILSSKKLLLSDSGFYLCAWSDWPEESKLFFGSGTQLSVL.

To note about this clone: The CDR3 end is not reached by the read, which stops 3 residues before it; the germline J gene fills it in. The chain combines TRBV7-2 with TRBJ2-4, with D perhaps matching TRBD1 (5 bases). The CDR3 runs to 12 residues. Germline V gene sequence: CDR1 SGHTA, CDR2 FQGNSA. The CDR3 bases that were read are TGTGCCAGCAGCTCCGACAGCTATGGT. As protein: CASSSDSYG. The CDR3 reads in full as CASSSDSYGQYF.

In regard to this clone: Coverage ceases 3 residues before the CDR3 finishes, and the germline J gene fills in the end. The chain combines TRBV7-9 with TRBJ2-4; 9 nucleotides match TRBD1. Germline CDR1 SEHNR, CDR2 FQNEAQ (reference sequence). The CDR3 runs 15 residues. Partial CDR3 DNA: TGTGCCAGCACACTTGCCGGGACAGGGAACTATGGT. Translation gives CASTLAGTGNYG. Given in full, the CDR3 is CASTLAGTGNYGQYF.

With respect to this clone: The missing CDR3 end, 3 residues past where the read stops, is filled in from the germline J gene. The V gene is TRBV11-2, the J gene TRBJ2-7; D is unresolved. Deletions cut 6 bases from V and 0 bases from J, with 9 bases between. Germline V gene sequence: CDR1 SGHAT, CDR2 FQNNGV. The CDR3 extends over 13 amino acids. The CDR3 protein is CASSSLDSYEQYF. The DNA read from the CDR3 is TGTGCCAGCAGTTCTCTAGACTCCTACGAG.

Worth noting for this clone: The read terminates 3 residues ahead of where the CDR3 ends, so the germline J gene completes it. The chain couples TRBV6-2 or TRBV6-3 to TRBJ1-2; D not resolved. This CDR3 has 15 residues. CDR1 is MNHEY, CDR2 SVGEGT, per germline. The DNA read from the CDR3 is TGTGCCAGCAGATTAGCGGGAGGGCCCACAGATACC. Translated: CASRLAGGPTDT. The CDR3 in its entirety is CASRLAGGPTDTYTF.

About this clone itself: Read sequence stops 3 residues before the CDR3 end, and the germline J gene provides the missing end. This rearrangement joins TRBV7-3 to TRBJ1-2; tentatively, D is TRBD1 (5 bases). CDR1 is SGHTA and CDR2 is FQGTGA in the germline V gene. The CDR3 sequence is 14 residues long. The sequenced CDR3 bases are TGTGCCAGCAGCTTAACGGGGGGTCCGGGGGGC. This sequence encodes CASSLTGGPGG. The whole CDR3 sequence is CASSLTGGPGGYTF.

To note about this clone: The read ends 3 residues before the CDR3 terminus; that terminus is restored from the germline J gene. The chain employs TRBV5-1 and TRBJ2-2, with D possibly being TRBD2 (6 bases). Germline V gene lookup returns CDR1 SGHRS and CDR2 YFSETQ. There are 13 residues in the CDR3. CDR3 bases read: TGCGCCAGCAGTCCCGGCGGAGGGGAAAAG. Translation: CASSPGGGEK. The whole CDR3 protein is CASSPGGGEKLFF.

With respect to this clone: The read finishes 3 residues shy of the CDR3 end, and the germline J gene is used to complete it. This chain uses TRBV5-1 with TRBJ1-6, with 7 bases identical to TRBD1. Germline V CDR1 and CDR2: SGHRS, YFSETQ. CDR3 size: 16 residues. J lost 7 bases, V lost 0 bases, and 7 bases had no gene match. CDR3 bases read: TGCGCCAGCAGCTTGGGACAGGGCCCACAGAATTCACCC. Translating it yields CASSLGQGPQNSP. The full-length CDR3 reads as CASSLGQGPQNSPLHF.

A remark on this clone: The CDR3 end falls 3 residues outside the read, so it is completed with the germline J gene. This chain links TRBV19 with TRBJ2-1, with 7 positions matching TRBD2. Germline trimming cut 5 bases from V and 7 bases from J; bases unmatched to any gene: 8. The germline V gene encodes CDR1 LNHDA and CDR2 SQIVND (reference sequence). CDR3 length: 14 residues. CDR3 in amino acids: CASSPGGPGNEQFF. The CDR3 DNA, read in part, is TGTGCCAGTAGTCCGGGAGGACCAGGGAATGAG.

Regarding this clone: The read halts 3 residues ahead of the CDR3 end, with the missing end drawn from the germline J gene. This chain links TRBV9 with TRBJ2-1, with a possible D match to TRBD2 (5 bases). The CDR3 sequence is 15 residues long. Germline-derived CDR1 and CDR2 are SGDLS and YYNGEE. The germline V and J ends were trimmed by 0 bases and 4 bases, with 11 bases remaining between them. The DNA read from the CDR3 is TGTGCCAGCAGCGTAGACAGCGGAACTTACAATGAG. The encoded protein is CASSVDSGTYNE. The CDR3 as a whole reads CASSVDSGTYNEQFF.